The present T cell receptor (beta chain) was sequenced within a study of tumor-infiltrating lymphocytes in localized non-small cell lung cancer. Overall study findings and caveats: Immunotypes IM1 and IM2 had similar TCR-derived T-cell fractions. Compared with uninvolved lung, tumors showed higher T cell infiltration by TCRbeta sequencing. TCR sequencing covered a subset of patients with enough tissue.

Measured with immunoSEQ multiplex PCR; TCRdb has only the in-frame clones, and not every one. The table shows some 22,000 clones, with approximately 80% occurring only once. The V gene end was trimmed by 2 bases and the J gene end by 4 bases; junction bases not matched to a gene: 5. CDR3 size: 15 residues. Germline CDR1 SGHDT, CDR2 YYEEEE. With respect to this clone: Antigen: not known.

Sample: lung tumor tissue. This clonotype was obtained from a human donor with non-small cell lung cancer. J is TRBJ2-1 and V is TRBV5-6, with 8 bases aligning to TRBD2. The CDR3: CASSFTSGDYNEQFF. The CDR3 DNA reads TGTGCCAGCAGCTTCACTAGCGGAGATTACAATGAGCAGTTCTTC.